This TCR beta chain stems from a study of cytomegalovirus exposure and HLA in healthy donors (dated by TCRdb to the late 2010s). Concerning the study at large: An earlier analysis of roughly 630 of the donors reported 250 to 350 Gb of sequence data and about 100 million unique TCR beta sequences from 150 million to 200 million T cells. The study profiled the T cell repertoires of fewer than 850 subjects by immunosequencing and related them to cytomegalovirus serostatus. Besides the first cohort of approximately 710 subjects, a separate validation cohort made up of over 95 different subjects was used. A later analysis re-analyzed previously published TCR beta repertoires from about 600 donors and added high-resolution HLA genotyping to study TCR occurrence patterns. In a later genetic analysis, genome-wide SNP genotypes for about 60% of the 666 donors were used, and that subset was treated as a discovery cohort. The study was designed to test whether signatures of past pathogen exposure could be identified by cataloging public T cell receptors. The study combined high-throughput TCR immunosequencing, statistical association of individual TCRs with disease status, and machine learning to predict cytomegalovirus infection status. On average, roughly 240,000 unique TCR beta nucleotide sequences were sequenced per donor among about 400 genotyped donors of the cohort, with roughly 18% of those sequences being non-productive. An early release that covered 640 HLA-typed donors contained approximately 300 gigabases of sequencing data and some 87 million unique TCR sequences. The number of donors typed differed by locus, with roughly 629-640 for A, B, C, DRB1 and DQB1, around 520 for DQA1, approximately 570 for DPA1, and around 460 for DPB1. In the later analysis, no new phenotypic data were used to find candidate immune exposures; instead, reliance was placed on TCR beta sequences and their occurrence across donors. HLA typing included class I and class II loci at four-digit resolution. Donor age, sex, ethnicity and CMV serostatus were collected together with the repertoire data. Of the 300 to 450 genotyped donors, roughly 80% fell in the genetic ancestry cluster associated with self-reported Caucasian donors. To decide whether each TCR beta V gene segment behaved as functional or pseudogenic, an earlier analysis of some 570 of the donors relied on high-throughput TCR beta sequencing. A few DR-DQ haplotypes were treated as single units for association and clustering because of strong linkage in the cohort. Every discovery cohort repertoire had been produced on one sequencing platform. Overall results and qualifications from the work: In a later analysis, the rate of TCR association differed among HLA loci, with DRB1 alleles having the most associated TCRs and HLA-C alleles having the fewest. Seventeen rarely observed V segments, including chromosome 9 orphons, were excluded from the earlier analysis of approximately 500 of the donors because counts were too low. A later genetic analysis associated a missense DCLRE1C variant with V-gene and J-gene trimming of TCR beta chains, and an independent cohort replicated the association. Most TCR sequences were observed very rarely across donors, whereas some public TCRs were present in many individuals. A later analysis associated about 18,000 TCR beta sequences with specific HLA alleles at a false discovery rate of 0.05. A cluster of highly shared sequence variants was judged likely to represent a technical artifact of the sequencing pipeline. A further reported finding was that TCR beta sequences accurately predicted the HLA-A and HLA-B alleles for most subjects in the first cohort. In the study, approximately 150 TCR beta chains were listed as associated with cytomegalovirus. Sequencing depth was assumed to be roughly uniform across donors in the presence/absence analyses, though that assumption may not hold. Compared with equally common non-associated chains, HLA-associated TCR beta chains in a later analysis were more clonally expanded and had lower generation probabilities. A later analysis found that most CMV-associated TCR beta chains appeared HLA-restricted, with HLA associations seemingly driven largely by CMV exposure. Linkage disequilibrium might explain the correlated functional status among segregating V segments, but an unknown experimental factor could not be excluded. Only TCR beta chains were sequenced in this cohort, and the absence of alpha or paired-chain data limited detectable features. In a later genetic analysis, fewer N-insertions in productive TCRs were reported among donors in an Asian-associated ancestry cluster than the approximately 710-donor mean. In both the original and validation cohorts, the classifier was reported to diagnose cytomegalovirus status with high specificity and sensitivity. When HLA alleles, especially DR and DQ, strongly co-occurred, attributing TCR associations to individual alleles was difficult. The 87-base-pair reads could not distinguish some IMGT-functional V segments, including TRBV6-2 and TRBV6-3, so those segments were excluded. The only immune exposure information available for the cohort was CMV serostatus. The authors suggested that the approach could potentially be generalized to other disease states and immunological phenotypes. In an earlier analysis of 450 to 750 of the donors, most TCR beta V segments appeared in productive rearrangements about 90% or about 30% of the time, broadly matching IMGT annotations. A few of the identified cytomegalovirus-associated TCR beta chains were confirmed in vitro to be specific for cytomegalovirus antigens. HLA typing was unavailable for some donors at each locus, so association tests used only the typed subset. According to a later analysis, parvovirus B19, influenza, CMV and Epstein-Barr virus appeared linked to several top co-occurrence clusters.

Comments on this clone: It lacks a known antigen. Base qualities are not at hand, and no much larger clone is one base apart.

The library came from the immunoSEQ multiplex PCR assay. For the multiplex PCR, a mixture combining 60 forward primers for TCR Vbeta segments and 13 reverse primers for TCR Jbeta segments was used. The CDR3 region of rearranged TCR beta genes was amplified from genomic DNA by a multiplex PCR assay. On the Illumina HiSeq System, the amplified TCR beta libraries were sequenced as 87-base-pair reads. The paper's data handling went like this. A later analysis tallied roughly 80 million unique TCR beta chains across the 650 to 750 repertoires, and around 9.9 million of those chains were shared by two or more donors. To remove PCR and sequencing errors, raw reads were error-corrected and collapsed into unique sequences using a nearest-neighbor algorithm that merged closely related sequences. CDR3 sequences were aligned to IMGT reference sequences to assign V, D and J gene segments. For a sequence to be retained, a match of at least six nucleotides to both a V gene segment and a J gene segment was required. Rearrangements were called productive when the CDR3 lacked stop codons and stayed in frame with V and J; all others were non-productive. CDR3 was defined according to IMGT convention as the region running from the second conserved V-encoded cysteine to the conserved J-encoded phenylalanine. Sequences without an unambiguous match to a single V gene segment were excluded from the earlier analysis of a few hundred of the donors. In an earlier analysis of several hundred of the donors, V segments were called functional above 56.7% productive rearrangements and were called segregating when the between-donor standard deviation exceeded 5%. A statistical classification framework was built to diagnose cytomegalovirus status from the catalog of TCR beta chain sequences. In a later analysis, V and J genes were assigned by comparing TCR nucleotide sequences against IMGT/GENE-DB human TR gene sequences. Using the TCRdist pipeline, a later analysis assigned CDR3 sequences along with most-parsimonious VDJ recombination scenarios. In a later analysis, every TCR beta chain was defined by the combination of its CDR3 amino acid sequence and its V-gene family, and reads without a unique V-gene family were dropped. As a way to deal with suspected cross-contamination and a sequencing artifact, a later analysis dropped over 550 nucleotide sequences that were highly shared and had low generation probability. A later analysis calculated a clonal expansion index for each public chain from normalized within-repertoire ranks of inferred template counts. In a later analysis, generation probabilities were computed using a VDJ recombination model fitted to out-of-frame rearrangements, and the results were checked against IGoR. In a later analysis, hypergeometric tests were used to score TCR-TCR, TCR-HLA and TCR-CMV co-occurrence, with a repertoire-size bias correction applied to TCR pairs. In a later analysis, false discovery rates were estimated by permuting HLA or CMV assignments 20 times. In a later analysis, co-occurring TCRs were grouped with DBSCAN, and TCRdist sequence similarity was added when clustering was performed within HLA-allele-positive subsets. For co-occurrence clustering, repertoires with fewer than 30,000 or more than 120,000 public chains were excluded, along with roughly 5 repertoires with anomalous nucleotide sharing. What TCRdb holds here is the immuneACCESS table cut down to in-frame rearrangements. Part of the clones is not present; checked against another copy, under half of the missing clones reflect an unresolved V gene, and the others are unexplained. That table supplies the V and J calls and clone size; D and trimming were determined from the DNA. Counted in this sample were about 160,000 clones; around three quarters of them appeared once. Roughly 3.5% of the sample belongs to the ten largest clones.

The cohort consisted of 650 to 700 healthy bone marrow donors. At the time of sampling, every cohort member was nominally healthy, though immune exposures that went unrecorded were likely present. The donor was CMV seropositive and was included in the group of 250 to 350 seropositive cohort members. A peripheral blood sample was provided by each donor, and peripheral blood mononuclear cells were used for TCR beta sequencing. Genomic DNA was extracted from the blood cell samples with the Qiagen DNeasy Blood Extraction Kit. V lost 5 bases and J lost 6 bases; the stretch between them is 12 bases long. The germline V gene encodes CDR1 SGHVS and CDR2 FNYEAQ. Spanning cysteine to phenylalanine, the CDR3 consists of 13 amino acids. Only the CDR3 DNA is retained, 39 bases long and in frame from the first base.

Recombination linked TRBV7-6 to TRBJ2-3; a tentative D call is TRBD2 (6 bases match). The sequence was collected from a young man in good health and CMV-seropositive. Input material: PBMCs. The CDR3: CASSPRAGDTQYF. The bases read TGTGCCAGCAGCCCAAGGGCGGGGGATACGCAGTATTTT.